The clone carrying this T cell receptor beta chain was picked up a small number of times. What it binds is not known. The second PCR ran about 6 to 12 cycles with a sample-barcoded 5' primer and J-beta primers. Each CDR3 protein gets one entry after TCRdb re-called the 5' RACE reads with MiXCR. The sample consists of 910,000 or so distinct CDR3 sequences, roughly 51% of them appearing once. This sample stems from a study of blood T cells in healthy people across ages. Broader study findings: Researchers deemed the diversity estimates from one million T cells underestimates.

In germline, CDR1 is MDHEN, CDR2 SYDVKM. CDR3 size: 14 residues. V was clipped by 6 bases and J by 3 bases, with 15 bases between them. The sequence was collected from a woman aged 60-75 years in good health. Sequenced material: blood. The V call is TRBV28, the J call TRBJ2-7; D is possibly TRBD2 (6 bases). The CDR3 DNA follows: TGTGCCAGCAGCTATATAGGGGAGGACTACGAGCAGTACTTC. Encoded protein: CASSYIGEDYEQYF.